The 30 T cell receptor beta chains in this list originate from one sample, sequenced in a study of shared clonotypes between healthy human individuals. Data came from immunoSEQ multiplex PCR; TCRdb stores just in-frame clones and leaves some out. This sample has about 680,000 clones; 55% to 75% occur once, and the top ten carry approximately 1.8%. Sequenced input: memory CD4+ T cells sorted from blood. Subset in this sample: CD45RA-negative fraction. The receptors stem from a woman aged 25 to 39 in good health.

This chain uses TRBV15 with TRBJ1-3; D is undetermined. The ends were cut back, 0 bases at V and 1 base at J, with 10 bases in the middle. This CDR3 is 16 amino acids long. The germline V gene encodes CDR1 LNHNV and CDR2 YYDKDF (reference sequence). CDR3 protein: CATSRDIGPSGNTIYF. In nucleotides, the CDR3 is TGTGCCACCAGCAGAGATATAGGGCCGTCTGGAAACACCATATATTTT.

This clone was seen more than once but under ten times. The chain uses TRBV13 and TRBJ2-7; no reliable D call. The germline CDR1 and CDR2 sequences are PRHDT and FYEKMQ (reference sequence). The CDR3 totals 15 residues. V lost 3 bases to trimming and J lost 5 bases, with 17 bases between them. CDR3 in DNA: TGTGCCAGCAGCTTCCTTTCGGTTCGGGCAGACGAGCAGTACTTC. The encoded protein is CASSFLSVRADEQYF.

The chain recombines TRBV9 with TRBJ2-1, with TRBD2 matching 10 bases. Germline-derived CDR1 and CDR2 are SGDLS and YYNGEE. The CDR3 is made up of 18 amino acids. V was clipped by 4 bases and J by 0 bases; unmatched bases: 10. In DNA form, the CDR3 reads TGTGCCAGCAGCACAGCGGGAGGGCCCCGAAGCTCCTACAATGAGCAGTTCTTC. Protein product: CASSTAGGPRSSYNEQFF.

In its sample, this clone was seen a few times. This rearrangement joins TRBV5-1 to TRBJ2-3; D is possibly TRBD1 (6 bases). Trimming removed 4 bases at V and 1 base at J, with 13 bases between. Germline V gene sequence: CDR1 SGHRS, CDR2 YFSETQ. This CDR3 has 15 amino acids. The CDR3, as DNA: TGCGCCAGCAGCATACAGGGTTCCGGCACAGATACGCAGTATTTT. Encoded protein: CASSIQGSGTDTQYF.

About this clone itself: Other DNA sequences from this sample encode an identical CDR3 as well. The chain combines TRBV2 with TRBJ1-5; D is ambiguous. Germline CDR1 SNHLY, CDR2 FYNNEI. CDR3 length equals 13 residues. The ends were cut back, 6 bases at V and 1 base at J, with 7 bases in the middle. The CDR3 DNA reads as TGTGCCAGCAGAGCTGACAGCAATCAGCCCCAGCATTTT. It encodes CASRADSNQPQHF.

The V and J genes are TRBV21-1 and TRBJ2-1. TRBV21-1 is tagged as a pseudogene. This CDR3 comprises 15 residues. Here the CDR3 reads CASSTALSSYNEQFF. In DNA form, the CDR3 reads TGTGCCAGCAGCACTGCTTTAAGCTCCTACAATGAGCAGTTCTTC.

This clone was seen just once. V and J are TRBV5-1 and TRBJ2-5; a weak D match, TRBD2 (6 bases). The CDR3 length is 14 residues. V lost 3 bases to trimming and J lost 2 bases, with 11 bases between them. The germline V gene encodes CDR1 SGHRS and CDR2 YFSETQ. The CDR3: CASSSRLGQETQYF. The CDR3 nucleotides read TGCGCCAGCAGCTCCCGACTAGGGCAAGAGACCCAGTACTTC.

V gene TRBV30 combines with J gene TRBJ2-5, with D perhaps matching TRBD2 (5 bases). The DNA end is a closer match to TRBJ2-7, so the J assignment may be wrong. The CDR3 length is 13 residues. Germline lookup yields CDR1 GTSNPN and CDR2 SVGIG (reference sequence). The CDR3 nucleotides are TGTGCCTGGAGGACGGGATCCTCCTACGAGCAGTACTTC. It codes for CAWRTGSSYEQYF.

The chain joins TRBV18 to TRBJ1-1; maybe TRBD1 (6 bases). This CDR3 comprises 12 residues. Germline values: CDR1 KGHSH, CDR2 LQKENI. V was trimmed by 3 bases and J by 5 bases, leaving 7 bases between them. The CDR3: CASSPDRTEAFF. The CDR3 nucleotides read TGTGCCAGCTCACCGGACAGAACTGAAGCTTTCTTT.

The V call is TRBV27, the J call TRBJ2-3, with 7 bases lining up with TRBD2. V lost 3 bases and J lost 4; bases outside the gene matches: 1. Germline-derived CDR1 and CDR2 are MNHEY and SMNVEV (reference sequence). CDR3 length: 13 amino acids. In nucleotides, the CDR3 is TGTGCCAGCAGTTTTCGGGGGGCAGATACGCAGTATTTT. Translated, it gives CASSFRGADTQYF.

The rearrangement uses TRBV9 and TRBJ2-4, with D possibly matching TRBD2 (5 bases). V dropped 0 bases and J dropped 3 bases, with 10 bases sitting between them. Germline V gives CDR1 SGDLS, CDR2 YYNGEE. This CDR3 region has 15 residues. CDR3 in DNA: TGTGCCAGCAGCGTAGATCCGGGGATCAAAAACATTCAGTACTTC. Protein product: CASSVDPGIKNIQYF.

The rearrangement joins TRBV4-2 to TRBJ1-2; 8 bases are shared with TRBD1. The CDR3 loop spans 13 amino acids. V gave up 5 bases and J gave up 8 bases; unmatched junction bases: 7. CDR1 and CDR2 (germline): LGHNA, YNFKEQ. The CDR3 bases are TGTGCCAGCAGCATCGACAGGGGACGGGGCTACACCTTC. Residues: CASSIDRGRGYTF.

V and J are TRBV4-1 and TRBJ1-1; 8 nucleotides agree with TRBD1. Germline V gene sequence: CDR1 MGHRA, CDR2 YSYEKL. This CDR3 has 16 amino acids. V was clipped by 1 base and J by 2 bases; unmatched bases: 6. CDR3 loop: CASSQATQGVNTEAFF. The CDR3 DNA follows: TGCGCCAGCAGCCAAGCTACACAGGGGGTTAACACTGAAGCTTTCTTT.

This clone was seen more than once but under ten times. V gene TRBV30 combines with J gene TRBJ1-5, with D hard to call. CDR3 length: 16 residues. The germline V gene encodes CDR1 GTSNPN and CDR2 SVGIG (reference sequence). Trimming took 0 bases from V and 4 from J, leaving 16 bases between them. The CDR3 coding sequence is TGTGCCTGGAGTGTAGGGTCTGTACAGTTAAATCAGCCCCAGCATTTT. It is translated as CAWSVGSVQLNQPQHF.

The chain carries TRBV2 and TRBJ1-2; 7 nucleotides align to TRBD1. Looked up from germline, CDR1 is SNHLY and CDR2 is FYNNEI. V was pared by 6 bases and J by 1 base, with 5 bases of the junction left unmatched. This CDR3 spans 14 amino acids. CDR3 bases: TGTGCCAGCAGCCCGGGACAGATTAACTATGGCTACACCTTC. Translated, it gives CASSPGQINYGYTF.

This rearrangement joins TRBV6-7 to TRBJ1-1; 7 bases agree with TRBD1. TRBV6-7 is identified as an open reading frame with a role that is uncertain. This CDR3 comprises 13 residues. V lost 7 bases, J lost 6 bases, and 8 bases stayed unmatched. The DNA for the CDR3 is TGTGCCAGCATTCTACAGGGGAGCGCTGAAGCTTTCTTT. This translates into CASILQGSAEAFF.

The V call is TRBV25-1, the J call TRBJ1-5; D may be TRBD1 (6 bases). This CDR3 region has 15 residues. Germline V CDR1 and CDR2: MGHDK, SYGVNS. V lost 2 bases, J lost 6 bases, and 14 bases lay in between. CDR3: CASSERGGAGQPQHF. For the CDR3, the DNA is TGTGCCAGCAGTGAACGAGGGGGGGCTGGTCAGCCCCAGCATTTT.

The chain links TRBV28 to TRBJ2-7; 8 positions agree with TRBD1. Germline V gives CDR1 MDHEN, CDR2 SYDVKM. The CDR3 runs to 15 residues. V shed 5 bases and J 3 bases; nucleotides not matched to a gene: 9. The CDR3 is CASSKAGTGNYEQYF. In DNA form, the CDR3 reads TGTGCCAGCAGTAAAGCCGGGACAGGTAACTACGAGCAGTACTTC.

The rearrangement joins TRBV29-1 to TRBJ2-3, with D hard to call. Germline lookup yields CDR1 SQVTM and CDR2 ANQGSEA. CDR3 length: 13 residues. Trimming pared 4 bases from V and 0 bases from J, leaving 8 bases between. The CDR3 DNA reads as TGCAGCGTTGTTCGGCAGAGCACAGATACGCAGTATTTT. Translated: CSVVRQSTDTQYF.

This chain joins TRBV4-1 and TRBJ1-2, with a tentative D call TRBD1 (5 bases). This CDR3 region has 17 residues. Germline V gene data show CDR1 as MGHRA and CDR2 as YSYEKL. V shed 0 bases and J shed 1 base, with 15 bases lying between them. Here the CDR3 DNA reads TGCGCCAGCAGCCAAGATCAATGGGGGACGAGTAACTATGGCTACACCTTC. This gives the protein CASSQDQWGTSNYGYTF.

This sequence joins TRBV6-1 and TRBJ1-1, with D possibly matching TRBD1 (5 bases). The CDR3 length is 14 residues. Germline loops: CDR1 MNHNS, CDR2 SASEGT. V was cut by 2 bases and J by 5 bases, with 12 bases left in between. The CDR3 sequence is CASSESQGRTEAFF. CDR3 DNA: TGTGCCAGCAGTGAAAGCCAGGGTAGGACTGAAGCTTTCTTT.

The chain links TRBV6-6 to TRBJ1-3, with unresolved D. Per the germline V gene, CDR1 is MNHNY and CDR2 is SVGAGI (reference sequence). Between the trimmed V and J ends, which lost 8 bases and 0 bases, there was a span of 14 bases. CDR3 length: 15 residues. CDR3 sequence (DNA): TGTGCCAGCGGCATAGACACCAGCTCTGGAAACACCATATATTTT. Protein sequence: CASGIDTSSGNTIYF.

This sequence joins TRBV4-2 and TRBJ1-2; D is ambiguous. Germline V gene lookup returns CDR1 LGHNA and CDR2 YNFKEQ. The CDR3 covers 13 residues. The V end was cut by 3 bases, the J end by 8 bases, with 13 bases between. CDR3 DNA sequence: TGTGCCAGCAGCCATTCCGGGGAAGACGGCTACACCTTC. As protein: CASSHSGEDGYTF.

The chain joins TRBV10-1 to TRBJ2-2; a weak D match, TRBD2 (5 bases). Looked up from germline, CDR1 is WNHNN and CDR2 is SYGVQD (reference sequence). V was clipped by 3 bases and J by 7 bases, with 9 bases between them. The CDR3 is made up of 13 amino acids. CDR3 in amino acids: CASSDPSGGELFF. In DNA, the CDR3 is TGCGCCAGCAGTGACCCCAGCGGCGGGGAGCTGTTTTTT.

The chain employs TRBV19 and TRBJ2-3; D not resolved. From germline, CDR1 is LNHDA and CDR2 SQIVND (reference sequence). The germline V and J ends were trimmed by 5 bases and 2 bases, with 5 bases remaining between them. The CDR3 spans 12 residues. CDR3 bases: TGTGCCAGTAGTCACGACACAGATACGCAGTATTTT. This sequence encodes CASSHDTDTQYF.

V is TRBV5-1 and J is TRBJ1-3, with 7 bases matching TRBD1. This CDR3 is 14 amino acids long. Germline CDR1 is SGHRS and CDR2 is YFSETQ. V lost 0 bases and J lost 5; bases outside the gene matches: 2. The CDR3 DNA follows: TGCGCCAGCAGCTTGGGGACAGGAAGAAACACCATATATTTT. Amino acids: CASSLGTGRNTIYF.

This chain links TRBV28 with TRBJ1-3; D perhaps matches TRBD1 (6 bases). With 4 bases removed from V and 4 bases from J, the gap between germline ends came to 14 bases. CDR3 length: 15 residues. CDR1 and CDR2 from the germline V gene are MDHEN and SYDVKM. CDR3 region: CASSSFDRSGNTIYF. CDR3 sequence (DNA): TGTGCCAGCAGTTCTTTCGACAGGTCCGGAAACACCATATATTTT.

The J gene is TRBJ2-1, the V gene TRBV5-1; D ambiguous. Between the trimmed V and J ends, which lost 5 bases and 0 bases, there was a span of 9 bases. CDR1 and CDR2 (germline): SGHRS, YFSETQ. The CDR3 sequence is 14 residues long. The CDR3 DNA sequence: TGCGCCAGCAGTGGGCGGAGCTCCTACAATGAGCAGTTCTTC. Its translation is CASSGRSSYNEQFF.

This chain uses TRBV28 with TRBJ2-1; 11 bases are shared with TRBD1. The length of the CDR3 is 16 residues. Looked up from germline, CDR1 is MDHEN and CDR2 is SYDVKM. V lost 4 bases and J lost 6; bases outside the gene matches: 8. CDR3 region: CASSYRPGQGVNEQFF. DNA for the CDR3: TGTGCCAGCAGTTATCGACCGGGACAGGGGGTCAATGAGCAGTTCTTC.

This clone came up a few times. The V call is TRBV10-1, the J call TRBJ2-4; D might be TRBD1 or TRBD2, each matching 6 bases. Trimming pared 7 bases from V and 2 bases from J, leaving 18 bases between. The CDR3 spans 16 residues. Per germline, CDR1 WNHNN and CDR2 SYGVQD (reference sequence). CDR3 bases: TGCGCCAGCACCCGAGTGGGGGGCGCGTCCAAAAACATTCAGTACTTC. Its translation: CASTRVGGASKNIQYF.